The entry below describes one T cell receptor beta chain. Its target is not known. The source of the sample is a study of long-term antiretroviral therapy in people with HIV. Study-wide context: The oldest samples precede the 2015 immediate-ART recommendation by about a decade. Overall study findings and caveats: Dominant in the repertoire at all time points were clones expanded before ART.

The run of the v3.0 immunoSEQ assay was at survey level. Sequencing used immunoSEQ multiplex PCR; TCRdb keeps in-frame clones, though not all of them. The repertoire holds 28,000 or so clones, roughly 88% seen once, with 3.8% in the top ten. PBMC samples from each donor numbered at least one pre-ART and at least two post-ART. Among participants with HIV, every one received treatment in the United States. The CDR3 has 15 residues. With V trimmed by 1 base and J by 4 bases, 5 bases remained unmatched. Per the germline V gene, CDR1 is SGHTA and CDR2 is FQGNSA. The sequence derives from a man between 18 and 29 years old with HIV. Here the sequenced sample was unsorted PBMCs, taken 0.8 years before starting antiretroviral therapy. This chain uses TRBV7-2 with TRBJ2-5; 8 positions agree with TRBD2. CDR3 sequence: CASSLGAGAPETQYF. For the CDR3, the DNA is TGTGCCAGCAGCTTAGGAGCGGGAGCCCCAGAGACCCAGTACTTC. Combining the CDR3 with reference TRBV7-2 and TRBJ2-5 gives the whole variable domain GAGVSQSPSNKVTEKGKDVELRCDPISGHTALYWYRQSLGQGLEFLIYFQGNSAPDKSGLPSDRFSAERTGGSVSTLTIQRTQQEDSAVYLCASSLGAGAPETQYFGPGTRLLVL.